This T cell receptor (beta chain) was profiled in a study of blood T cell repertoires in COVID-19. Study-wide context: T cells, B-cell-depleted T cells, or PBMCs supplied cDNA or gDNA.

Authors' data handling: Reference gene primer amplification in the assay estimated nucleated cell counts. Produced via immunoSEQ multiplex PCR; TCRdb's table is partial and in-frame only. V, J and clone size derive from that table, while D and trimming were established from the DNA sequence. This sample carries tens of thousands of clones, nearly 90% of them seen once, and the ten largest clones take 4% to 5%. The germline gives CDR1 SGHTA, CDR2 FQGNSA. V shed 4 bases and J shed 1 base, with 14 bases lying between them. The CDR3 is 15 residues long. The TCR comes from a woman aged 50 to 65 with active COVID-19. V gene TRBV7-2 combines with J gene TRBJ2-7, with D unclear. The sequencing input was peripheral blood. The CDR3 region is CASSSLTRFSYEQYF. In DNA form, the CDR3 reads TGTGCCAGCAGCTCGTTGACACGCTTTTCCTACGAGCAGTACTTC. Using reference TRBV7-2 and TRBJ2-7 for the parts outside the CDR3, the full variable domain is GAGVSQSPSNKVTEKGKDVELRCDPISGHTALYWYRQSLGQGLEFLIYFQGNSAPDKSGLPSDRFSAERTGGSVSTLTIQRTQQEDSAVYLCASSSLTRFSYEQYFGPGTRLTVT.